Below are 16 T cell receptor beta chains sequenced from a single sample in a study of T cell repertoires in cytomegalovirus infection. Using its own MiXCR run on the reads, TCRdb lists one record per CDR3 protein. This sample carries fewer than 350,000 distinct CDR3 sequences, more than 8% of them seen once, and the ten largest clones take 4.3%. Material for sequencing was PBMCs. These receptors all come from a human donor in good health (CMV status not recorded). Some clones in this sample may be carry-over from other donors' samples.

The chain has TRBV20-1 and TRBJ2-7, with 7 bases identical to TRBD2. V lost 1 base to trimming and J lost 0 bases; unmatched junction nucleotides: 6. CDR1 is DFQATT, CDR2 SNEGSKA, per germline (reference sequence). This CDR3 region has 15 residues. DNA of the CDR3: TGCAGTGCTAGAGCTCCTAGACTAGCCTCCTACGAGCAGTACTTC. Encoded protein: CSARAPRLASYEQYF.

A note on this clonotype: Compared with germline, one end of the junction differs, possibly owing to a read error. This chain uses TRBV28 with TRBJ1-5; 7 nucleotides agree with TRBD1. Germline V gene data show CDR1 as MDHEN and CDR2 as SYDVKM. CDR3 size: 16 residues. The CDR3 here is CANSPWEGGGNQPQHF. Written as DNA, the CDR3 is TGTGCCAACAGTCCCTGGGAAGGGGGCGGCAATCAGCCCCAGCATTTT.

Only a few counts were recorded for this clonotype. The gene calls are TRBV6-8 and TRBJ1-2, with no clear D. The germline V gene encodes CDR1 MNHGY and CDR2 SAAAGT. Trimming stripped 5 bases from V and 8 bases from J, with 12 bases between. The CDR3 runs 12 residues. Here the CDR3 reads CASSDQVGGYTF. As DNA, the CDR3 is TGTGCCAGCAGTGATCAGGTCGGCGGCTACACCTTC.

This clonotype was seen more than once but under ten times. The CDR3 coding sequence is TGTGCCAGCAGTTACGGGCTGTACCAAGAGACCCAGTACTTC. This gives the protein CASSYGLYQETQYF. The genes are TRBV6-5 and TRBJ2-5; no clear D. The length of the CDR3 is 14 residues. Germline loops: CDR1 MNHEY, CDR2 SVGAGI. The V end lost 2 bases, the J end lost 0 bases, and 7 bases lay between the germline ends.

This clonotype has just a few counts. This sequence joins TRBV7-2 and TRBJ2-1, with D possibly TRBD2 on 5 matching bases. Per germline, CDR1 SGHTA and CDR2 FQGNSA. The ends were cut back, 5 bases at V and 2 bases at J, with 13 bases in the middle. The CDR3 is 15 residues long. The DNA for the CDR3 is TGTGCCAGCAGCCGGGAAACCAGGCCCTACAATGAGCAGTTCTTC. Its translation: CASSRETRPYNEQFF.

The sample holds many counts of this clonotype. This chain joins TRBV7-9 and TRBJ2-7, with 11 bases aligning to TRBD1. The CDR3 spans 14 residues. V was clipped by 6 bases and J by 6 bases; unmatched bases: 7. Germline assignment: CDR1 SEHNR and CDR2 FQNEAQ (reference sequence). In nucleotides, the CDR3 is TGTGCCAGCAGGCCGGACAGGGGGCTAAGCGAGCAGTACTTC. Amino acids: CASRPDRGLSEQYF.

This clonotype was recorded at least ten times. V and J are TRBV7-3 and TRBJ2-1; 11 positions agree with TRBD2. The CDR3 runs to 16 residues. With V trimmed by 7 bases and J by 10 bases, 15 bases remained unmatched. Germline V gene data show CDR1 as SGHTA and CDR2 as FQGTGA. CDR3 in DNA: TGTGCCAGCACCTTGCTAGCGGGGGGACCTAGGAGCGAGCAGTTCTTC. Residues: CASTLLAGGPRSEQFF.

This clonotype appeared a few times. CDR3 sequence (DNA): TGTGCCAGCACCCCCGGCGGACAGGGGTTTAATGGCTACACCTTC. It yields the protein CASTPGGQGFNGYTF. The chain combines TRBV5-4 with TRBJ1-2, with 9 bases fitting TRBD1. The CDR3 totals 15 residues. Trimming removed 6 bases from V and 6 bases from J; junction bases left unmatched: 12. Germline values: CDR1 SGHNT, CDR2 YYREEE (reference sequence).

A few counts support this clonotype. The rearrangement uses TRBV6-1 and TRBJ1-1, with a possible D match to TRBD1 (5 bases). The CDR3 loop spans 13 amino acids. Per the germline V gene, CDR1 is MNHNS and CDR2 is SASEGT. Trimming pared 8 bases from V and 0 bases from J, leaving 10 bases between. CDR3 sequence reads: CASWDLMNTEAFF. For the CDR3, the DNA is TGTGCCAGCTGGGACCTCATGAACACTGAAGCTTTCTTT.

This clonotype has just a few counts. The chain links TRBV20-1 to TRBJ1-1; 8 bases line up with TRBD1. The germline V gene has CDR1 DFQATT and CDR2 SNEGSKA (reference sequence). The length of the CDR3 is 14 residues. J gave up 5 bases and V 4 bases, and 9 bases lay outside the gene matches. The CDR3 nucleotides read TGCAGTGCTACACGGACAGGGCGAGGAACTGAAGCTTTCTTT. Translating gives CSATRTGRGTEAFF.

The sample holds many counts of this clonotype. The chain couples TRBV6-6 to TRBJ2-1, with 8 bases matching TRBD2. V shed 8 bases and J 6 bases; nucleotides not matched to a gene: 15. CDR3 length: 16 amino acids. Germline V gene lookup returns CDR1 MNHNY and CDR2 SVGAGI (reference sequence). The CDR3 is CASAWVGGRRSNEQFF. In DNA form, the CDR3 reads TGTGCCAGCGCTTGGGTGGGCGGGAGGCGTTCCAATGAGCAGTTCTTC.

The chain has TRBV6-6 and TRBJ1-5, with 11 bases lining up with TRBD1. CDR1 is MNHNY, CDR2 SVGAGI, per germline (reference sequence). Trimming cost V 8 bases and J 3 bases; bases outside gene matches: 12. The CDR3 runs 17 residues. Written as DNA, the CDR3 is TGTGCCAGCCTCAACCGGGACAGGGGGGAGGACAATCAGCCCCAGCATTTT. Amino acids: CASLNRDRGEDNQPQHF.

This clonotype has a handful of counts. This rearrangement joins TRBV7-9 to TRBJ2-6; 7 nucleotides align to TRBD1. V shed 5 bases, J shed 2 bases, and the junction held 18 bases outside the gene matches. This CDR3 is built from 20 residues. Germline V gene sequence: CDR1 SEHNR, CDR2 FQNEAQ (reference sequence). As DNA, the CDR3 is TGTGCCAGCAGCCATAAACTTAGGGACAGCCAAGGCACTGGGGCCAACGTCCTGACTTTC. This encodes CASSHKLRDSQGTGANVLTF.

This chain uses TRBV7-2 with TRBJ2-2; tentative D call: TRBD2 (5 bases). V lost 5 bases and J 7 bases, leaving 14 bases between the germline ends. Germline V lookup: CDR1 SGHTA, CDR2 FQGNSA. This CDR3 region has 14 residues. CDR3 protein: CASSPSGWGGELFF. In DNA, the CDR3 is TGTGCCAGCAGCCCCTCGGGGTGGGGCGGGGAGCTGTTTTTT.

Ten or more counts support this clonotype. This chain links TRBV19 with TRBJ2-2; D uncertain. Per the germline V gene, CDR1 is LNHDA and CDR2 is SQIVND (reference sequence). V lost 4 bases to trimming and J lost 5 bases, with 11 bases between them. This CDR3 spans 14 amino acids. The CDR3 sequence is CASSSYTGTGELFF. In DNA form, the CDR3 reads TGTGCCAGTAGTAGCTACACTGGAACCGGGGAGCTGTTTTTT.

This clonotype was detected ten times or more. The chain links TRBV19 to TRBJ2-3; a weak D match, TRBD2 (6 bases). V was cut by 4 bases and J by 7 bases, with 21 bases left in between. CDR3 length: 16 residues. Germline V gives CDR1 LNHDA, CDR2 SQIVND (reference sequence). As DNA, the CDR3 is TGTGCCAGTAGTACCCGAGAAGCGGGCGGACTTTATACGCAGTATTTT. Protein product: CASSTREAGGLYTQYF.